This T cell receptor (beta chain) was obtained from a study of blood T cell repertoires in COVID-19 (dated by TCRdb to 2018 to 2021). Context from the whole study: Samples from collaborators originated in the United States, Italy and Spain and spanned both the acute and convalescent phases of COVID-19. The prospective study material was composed of cDNA or gDNA derived from T cells, B-cell-depleted T cells, or PBMCs. The dataset comprised deeply sampled blood TCRbeta repertoires from subjects exposed to, actively infected with, or recovered from COVID-19. A freely available public database, intended as a resource for researchers studying the immune response to SARS-CoV-2, is where the repertoires were released. Samples were obtained from the ongoing ImmuneRACE study (first 160 participants) and from about 1,300 subjects provided by 6 global collaborators. The sample metadata nearly always contained a de-identified subject ID, COVID-19 status, age in years and sex. Where HLA class I and class II types were available, the types were taken from metadata supplied by the sample provider, not from assay-based typing.

For this clone: Its antigen remains unidentified. Base qualities are not at hand, and no much larger clone is one base apart.

One collaborating source in Seattle enrolled patients while the patients were actively infected and followed the patients over time throughout the course of disease. Collaborating institutions collected whole blood in K2EDTA tubes following their own protocols. For TCRbeta analysis, collaborators shipped samples in one of three forms: frozen whole blood, isolated PBMCs, or DNA extracted from either of those sample types. Study-wide conclusions, independent of this receptor: Clinical and demographic metadata were provided uncurated, with the amount varying by source and participant.

TCRbeta CDR3 regions were amplified from genomic DNA by means of the immunoSEQ Assay, a bias-controlled multiplex PCR. The paper's processing steps were these. The number of nucleated cells in each sample was estimated from the amplification of reference gene primers within the assay. Sequence reads were collapsed and filtered to measure the absolute abundance of every unique TCRbeta CDR3 rearrangement. For each sample, productive Simpson clonality was calculated as the square root of Simpson's diversity index over productive rearrangements. As stored in TCRdb, this immuneACCESS dataset retains in-frame rearrangements with V and J assigned. A fraction of the clones does not appear; measured against another copy, unresolved V genes explain less than half of the discrepancy, and the remainder lacks a known reason. V, J and clone size are taken as reported in that table, and D and trimming were inferred from the DNA itself. The sample yields approximately 180,000 clones; approximately 88% were counted once. The ten most abundant clones make up 5.5% to 8% of the sample.

The germline V gene sets CDR1 to MNHEY and CDR2 to SVGAGI. From the cysteine up to the phenylalanine, the CDR3 has a length of 11 residues. The DNA shown is the 33-base CDR3, in frame from base 1. The V and J ends are trimmed by 7 bases and 7 bases, leaving 10 bases between them. The V gene is TRBV6-5 and the J gene is TRBJ1-1; a tentative D call is TRBD1 (5 bases match). Sequenced material: peripheral blood. The sequence came from a woman aged 35 to 49 with COVID-19, enrolled during active disease. The CDR3 protein sequence reads: CASIQGVEAFF. At the DNA level, the sequence is TGTGCCAGCATCCAGGGCGTTGAAGCTTTCTTT.